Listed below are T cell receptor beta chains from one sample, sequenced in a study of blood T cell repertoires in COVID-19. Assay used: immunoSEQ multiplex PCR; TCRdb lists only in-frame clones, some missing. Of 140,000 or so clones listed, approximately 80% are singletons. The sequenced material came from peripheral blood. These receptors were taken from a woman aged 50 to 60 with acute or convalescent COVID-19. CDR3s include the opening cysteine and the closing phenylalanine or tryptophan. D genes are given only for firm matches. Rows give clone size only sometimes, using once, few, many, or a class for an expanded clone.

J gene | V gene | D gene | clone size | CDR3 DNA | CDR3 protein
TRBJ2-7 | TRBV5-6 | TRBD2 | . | TGTGCCAGCAGCCCGGCCGGGACTAGCTACGAGCAGTACTTC | CASSPAGTSYEQYF
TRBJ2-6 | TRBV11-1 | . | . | TGTGCCAGCAGCCCGACTGTGGAAGCTGGGGCCAACGTCCTGACTTTC | CASSPTVEAGANVLTF
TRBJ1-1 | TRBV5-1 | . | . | TGCGCCAGCAGCTTGCCGAATACAGGGAACACTGAAGCTTTCTTT | CASSLPNTGNTEAFF
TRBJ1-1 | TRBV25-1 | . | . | TGTGCCAGCAGTGGGGGGCCGAGGGCTGAAGCTTTCTTT | CASSGGPRAEAFF
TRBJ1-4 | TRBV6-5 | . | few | TGTGCCAGCAGTTACCAAGGAGGGGATAATGAAAAACTGTTTTTT | CASSYQGGDNEKLFF
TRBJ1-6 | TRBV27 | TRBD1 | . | TGTGCCAGCAGTTTACAGGGGGCGGGTTCACCCCTCCACTTT | CASSLQGAGSPLHF
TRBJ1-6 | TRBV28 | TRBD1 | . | TGTGCCAGCAGTGGGGGGACAGGGCGATCGGTGTTATATAATTCACCCCTCCACTTT | CASSGGTGRSVLYNSPLHF
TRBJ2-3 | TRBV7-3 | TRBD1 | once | TGTGCCAGCAGCTTACGAGCCGCAGGACAGGGGGCGGATACGCAGTATTTT | CASSLRAAGQGADTQYF
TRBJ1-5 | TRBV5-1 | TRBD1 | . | TGCGCCAGCAGCCCAGGGGGCGACCCCGGGGAGCCCCAGCATTTT | CASSPGGDPGEPQHF
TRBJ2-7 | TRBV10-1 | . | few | TGCGCCAGCCCGAAGAGTGTGATTCGGTACGAGCAGTACTTC | CASPKSVIRYEQYF
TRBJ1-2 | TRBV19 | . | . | TGTGCCAGGATCCTCGGGGGGCGCTTCTGTTTAGATGGCTACACCTTC | CARILGGRFCLDGYTF
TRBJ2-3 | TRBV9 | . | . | TGTGCCAGCAGCGTAGATGGCAGTACAGATACGCAGTATTTT | CASSVDGSTDTQYF
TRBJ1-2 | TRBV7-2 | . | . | TGTGCCAGCAGCTTTGGGGGGATCGCTAACTATGGCTACACCTTC | CASSFGGIANYGYTF
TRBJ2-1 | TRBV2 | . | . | TGTGCCAGCACGATACGCGTAGGGGCCTATGAGCAGTTCTTC | CASTIRVGAYEQFF
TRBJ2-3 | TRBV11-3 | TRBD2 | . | TGTGCCAGCAGCCCCGGGACTAGCGAGACAGATACGCAGTATTTT | CASSPGTSETDTQYF
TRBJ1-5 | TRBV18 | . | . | TGTGCCAGCTCACCACTGTATCAGAATCAGCCCCAGCATTTT | CASSPLYQNQPQHF
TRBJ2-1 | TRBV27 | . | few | TGTGCCAGCAGCCTCAGCTCCTACAATGAGCAGTTCTTC | CASSLSSYNEQFF
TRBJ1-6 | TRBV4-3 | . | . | TGCGCCAGCAGCCAAGATTTTAACAGGGCAAATTCACCCCTCCACTTT | CASSQDFNRANSPLHF